What follows are 4 T cell receptor beta chains derived from one specimen sequenced in a study of regulatory T cells in long-lasting Graves disease. Combining iRepertoire HTBI primers with Arm-PCR of CDR3 regions, the authors built TCR beta libraries. MiXCR was run by TCRdb on the multiplex PCR reads, yielding one entry per CDR3 protein. Among about 430,000 distinct CDR3 sequences, 21% were seen once, and the ten largest hold roughly an eighth. Time point given: persistent/refractory GD, antithyroid drugs over 5 years with positive TRAb. Extracted RNA from PBMCs served as the source of the TCR library. Here the sequenced sample was peripheral blood mononuclear cells (PBMCs), taken when the disease was refractory, from a patient treated with antithyroid drugs. The receptors originated from a female donor with Graves disease.

The rearrangement links TRBV6-1 to TRBJ1-2; 10 bases are shared with TRBD1. Germline assignment: CDR1 MNHNS and CDR2 SASEGT. CDR3 length equals 16 residues. The V segment lost 5 bases and the J segment 4 bases; nucleotides outside the gene matches: 10. CDR3 coding DNA: TGTGCCAGCAGTATCCGGGACAGGGGACAGGGCTATGGCTACACCTTC. It yields the protein CASSIRDRGQGYGYTF.

J is TRBJ2-2 and V is TRBV27, with D possibly matching TRBD2 (6 bases). V was cut by 2 bases and J by 2 bases, with 9 bases left in between. The germline V gene encodes CDR1 MNHEY and CDR2 SMNVEV (reference sequence). This CDR3 has 15 residues. The CDR3 DNA follows: TGTGCCAGCAGTTTAGCGGGACCTAACACCGGGGAGCTGTTTTTT. It encodes CASSLAGPNTGELFF.

This clonotype was seen ten or more times. This rearrangement joins TRBV6-4 to TRBJ2-6; 7 nucleotides agree with TRBD2. Per germline, CDR1 MRHNA and CDR2 SNTAGT. This CDR3 is 17 amino acids long. The trim removed 5 bases at V and 0 bases at J, leaving 7 bases unmatched. CDR3 residues: CASSYRPGGSGANVLTF. For the CDR3, the DNA is TGTGCCAGCAGTTACCGACCGGGGGGCTCTGGGGCCAACGTCCTGACTTTC.

This clonotype was recorded a few times. This chain connects TRBV29-1 to TRBJ2-5; D remains ambiguous. The V end lost 6 bases, the J end lost 1 base, and 9 bases lay between the germline ends. Germline V gene lookup returns CDR1 SQVTM and CDR2 ANQGSEA. The CDR3 contains 12 residues. The CDR3: CSVELGQETQYF. The CDR3 bases are TGCAGCGTGGAGTTAGGCCAAGAGACCCAGTACTTC. Drawing the rest from reference TRBV29-1 and TRBJ2-5, the complete variable domain is SAVISQKPSRDICQRGTSLTIQCQVDSQVTMMFWYRQQPGQSLTLIATANQGSEATYESGFVIDKFPISRPNLTFSTLTVSNMSPEDSSIYLCSVELGQETQYFGPGTRLLVL.